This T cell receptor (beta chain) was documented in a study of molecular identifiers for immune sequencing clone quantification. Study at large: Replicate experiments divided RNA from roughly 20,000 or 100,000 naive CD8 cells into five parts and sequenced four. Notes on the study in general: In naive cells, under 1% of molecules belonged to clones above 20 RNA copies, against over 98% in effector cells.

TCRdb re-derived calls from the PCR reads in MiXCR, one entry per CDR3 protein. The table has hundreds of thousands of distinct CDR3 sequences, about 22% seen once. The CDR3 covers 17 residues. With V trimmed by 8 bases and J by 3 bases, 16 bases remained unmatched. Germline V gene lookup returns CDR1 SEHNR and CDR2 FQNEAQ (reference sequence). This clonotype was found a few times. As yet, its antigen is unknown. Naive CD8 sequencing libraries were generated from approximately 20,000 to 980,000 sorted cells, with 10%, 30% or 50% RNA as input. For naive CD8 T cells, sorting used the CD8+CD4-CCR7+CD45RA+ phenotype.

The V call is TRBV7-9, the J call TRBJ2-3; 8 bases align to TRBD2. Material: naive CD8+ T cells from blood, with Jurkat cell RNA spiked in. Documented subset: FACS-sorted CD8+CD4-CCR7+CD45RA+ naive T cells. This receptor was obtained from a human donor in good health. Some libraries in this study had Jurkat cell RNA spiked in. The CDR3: CASGTTLTAGETDTQYF. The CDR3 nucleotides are TGTGCCAGCGGCACCACACTCACAGCGGGGGAGACAGATACGCAGTATTTT.